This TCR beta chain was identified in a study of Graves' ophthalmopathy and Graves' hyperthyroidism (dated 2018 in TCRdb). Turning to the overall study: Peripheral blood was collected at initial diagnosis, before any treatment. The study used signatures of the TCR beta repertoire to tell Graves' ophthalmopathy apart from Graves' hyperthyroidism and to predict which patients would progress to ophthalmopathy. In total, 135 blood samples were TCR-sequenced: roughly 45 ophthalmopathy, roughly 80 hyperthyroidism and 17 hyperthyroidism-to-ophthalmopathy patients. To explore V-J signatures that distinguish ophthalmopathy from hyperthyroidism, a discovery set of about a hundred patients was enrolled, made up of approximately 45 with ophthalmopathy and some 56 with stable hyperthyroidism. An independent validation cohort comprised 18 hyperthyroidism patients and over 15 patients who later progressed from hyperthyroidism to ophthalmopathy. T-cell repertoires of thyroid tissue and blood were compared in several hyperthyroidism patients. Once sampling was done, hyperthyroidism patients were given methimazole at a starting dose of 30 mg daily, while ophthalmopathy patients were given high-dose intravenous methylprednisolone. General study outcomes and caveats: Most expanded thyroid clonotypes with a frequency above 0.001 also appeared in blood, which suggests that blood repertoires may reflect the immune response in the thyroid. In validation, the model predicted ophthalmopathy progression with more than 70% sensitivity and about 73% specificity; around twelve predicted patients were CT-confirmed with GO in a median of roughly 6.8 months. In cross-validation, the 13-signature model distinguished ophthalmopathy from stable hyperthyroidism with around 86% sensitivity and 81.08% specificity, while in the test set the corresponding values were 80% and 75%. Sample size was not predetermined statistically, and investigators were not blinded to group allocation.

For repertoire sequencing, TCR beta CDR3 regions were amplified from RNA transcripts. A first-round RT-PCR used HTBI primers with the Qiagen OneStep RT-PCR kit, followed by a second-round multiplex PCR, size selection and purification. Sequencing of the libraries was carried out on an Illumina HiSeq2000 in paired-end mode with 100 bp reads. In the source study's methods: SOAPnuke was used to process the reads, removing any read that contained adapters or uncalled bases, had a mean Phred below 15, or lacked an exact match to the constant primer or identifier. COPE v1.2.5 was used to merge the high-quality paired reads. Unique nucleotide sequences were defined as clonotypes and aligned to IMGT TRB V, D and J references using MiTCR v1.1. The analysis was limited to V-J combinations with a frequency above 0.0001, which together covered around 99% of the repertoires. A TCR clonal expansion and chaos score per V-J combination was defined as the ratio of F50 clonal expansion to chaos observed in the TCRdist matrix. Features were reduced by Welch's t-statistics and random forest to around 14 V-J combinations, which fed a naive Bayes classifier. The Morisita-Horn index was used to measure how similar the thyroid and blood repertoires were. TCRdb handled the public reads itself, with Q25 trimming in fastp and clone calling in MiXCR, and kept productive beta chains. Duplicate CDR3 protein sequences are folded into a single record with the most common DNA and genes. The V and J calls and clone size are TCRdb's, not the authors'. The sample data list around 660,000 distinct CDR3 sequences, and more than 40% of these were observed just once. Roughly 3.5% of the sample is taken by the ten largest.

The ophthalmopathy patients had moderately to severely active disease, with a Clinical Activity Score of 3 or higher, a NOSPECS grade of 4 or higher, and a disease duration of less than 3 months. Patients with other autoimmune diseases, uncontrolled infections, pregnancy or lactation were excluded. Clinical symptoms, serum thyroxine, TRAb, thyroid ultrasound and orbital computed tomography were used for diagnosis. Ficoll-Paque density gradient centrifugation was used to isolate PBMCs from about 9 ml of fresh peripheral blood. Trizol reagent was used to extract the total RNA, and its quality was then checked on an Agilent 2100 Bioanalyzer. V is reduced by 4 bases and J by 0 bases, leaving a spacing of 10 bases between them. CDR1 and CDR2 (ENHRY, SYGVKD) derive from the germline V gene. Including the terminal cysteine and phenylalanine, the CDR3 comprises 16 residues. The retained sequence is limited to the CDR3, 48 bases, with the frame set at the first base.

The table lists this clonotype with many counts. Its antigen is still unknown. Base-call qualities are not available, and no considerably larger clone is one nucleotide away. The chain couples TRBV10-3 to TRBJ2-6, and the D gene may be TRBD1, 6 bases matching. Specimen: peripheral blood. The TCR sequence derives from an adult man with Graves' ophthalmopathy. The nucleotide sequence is TGTGCCATCAGTGTGGGACATGGCTCTGGGGCCAACGTCCTGACTTTC. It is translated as CAISVGHGSGANVLTF.